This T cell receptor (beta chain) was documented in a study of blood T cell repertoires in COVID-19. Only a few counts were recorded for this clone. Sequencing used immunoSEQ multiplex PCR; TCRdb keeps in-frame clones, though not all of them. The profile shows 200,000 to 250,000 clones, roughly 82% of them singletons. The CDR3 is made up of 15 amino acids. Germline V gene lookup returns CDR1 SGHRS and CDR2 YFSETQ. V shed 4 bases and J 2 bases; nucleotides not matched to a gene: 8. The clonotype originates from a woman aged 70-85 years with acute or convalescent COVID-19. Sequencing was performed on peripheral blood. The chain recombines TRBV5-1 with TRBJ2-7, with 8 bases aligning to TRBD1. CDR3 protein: CASSPGTGYTYEQYF. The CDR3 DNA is TGCGCCAGCAGCCCGGGGACAGGATACACCTACGAGCAGTACTTC.